The rows below give T cell receptor beta chains drawn from one sample of a study of T cell clonotyping in hematopoietic cell transplantation. Sequencing was performed with immunoSEQ multiplex PCR; in TCRdb, only in-frame clones are kept and a portion is missing. The sample holds under 10,000 clones, 86% seen once. The source material was PBMCs, sampled 180 days after allogeneic stem cell transplant. The origin of the receptors is a human patient who had an allogeneic stem cell transplant, so the T cells may come from the graft donor. The donor label of this sample is uncertain. Some clones in this sample may be carry-over from other donors' samples. CDR3s include the opening cysteine and the closing phenylalanine or tryptophan. Each record gives: J gene, V gene, clone size, D gene, CDR3 DNA, CDR3 protein. D genes are given only for firm matches. Size is stated for part of the rows, as once, few or many counts, or as a class when the clone is expanded.

j_gene: TRBJ1-1; v_gene: TRBV27; abundance: NA; d_gene: TRBD1; CDR3nt: TGTGCCAGCAGTTTCCTGGACAGGGGGCTCTCTGAAGCTTTCTTT; CDR3aa: CASSFLDRGLSEAFF
j_gene: TRBJ1-5; v_gene: TRBV7-6; abundance: NA; d_gene: NA; CDR3nt: TGTGCCAGCAGCTTAGGTCAGGGCTTGGGGCAGCCCCAGCATTTT; CDR3aa: CASSLGQGLGQPQHF
j_gene: TRBJ1-3; v_gene: TRBV5-1; abundance: NA; d_gene: NA; CDR3nt: TGCGCCAGCAGCTTGGTCAGGGCGGCTGGAAACACCATATATTTT; CDR3aa: CASSLVRAAGNTIYF
j_gene: TRBJ1-5; v_gene: TRBV28; abundance: NA; d_gene: NA; CDR3nt: TGTGCCAGCAGTTTATCGCGGGGTAATCAGCCCCAGCATTTT; CDR3aa: CASSLSRGNQPQHF
j_gene: TRBJ2-7; v_gene: TRBV7-3; abundance: NA; d_gene: TRBD2; CDR3nt: TGTGCCAGCAGCTTAATGGGGGGGGACTCCTACGAGCAGTACTTC; CDR3aa: CASSLMGGDSYEQYF
j_gene: TRBJ1-1; v_gene: TRBV30; abundance: NA; d_gene: NA; CDR3nt: TGTGCCTGGGCCGGTGGAGCTATGAACACTGAAGCTTTCTTT; CDR3aa: CAWAGGAMNTEAFF
j_gene: TRBJ2-5; v_gene: TRBV9; abundance: NA; d_gene: NA; CDR3nt: TGTGCCAGCAGCGCAGAGGGGCAGCAAGAGACCCAGTACTTC; CDR3aa: CASSAEGQQETQYF
j_gene: TRBJ1-4; v_gene: TRBV19; abundance: NA; d_gene: NA; CDR3nt: TGTGCCAGTAGTATAGTAGGACAAGAAAAACTGTTTTTT; CDR3aa: CASSIVGQEKLFF
j_gene: TRBJ2-3; v_gene: TRBV18; abundance: NA; d_gene: NA; CDR3nt: TGTGCCAGCTCACCGTACACCCTGGGGGCTGCCACAGATACGCAGTATTTT; CDR3aa: CASSPYTLGAATDTQYF
j_gene: TRBJ1-1; v_gene: TRBV28; abundance: few; d_gene: TRBD1; CDR3nt: TGTGCCAGCAGTTTGAGGACAGGAGGGTCTGAAGCTTTCTTT; CDR3aa: CASSLRTGGSEAFF
j_gene: TRBJ1-1; v_gene: TRBV6-5; abundance: few; d_gene: NA; CDR3nt: TGTGCCAGCAGTTTACTTGGGACTGAAGCTTTCTTT; CDR3aa: CASSLLGTEAFF
j_gene: TRBJ1-2; v_gene: TRBV28; abundance: NA; d_gene: TRBD1; CDR3nt: TGTGCCAGCAGCTGGGGGCCGGGACAGGGTGGCTACACCTTC; CDR3aa: CASSWGPGQGGYTF
j_gene: TRBJ1-6; v_gene: TRBV7-2; abundance: NA; d_gene: TRBD1; CDR3nt: TGTGCCAGCAGCTTAGATGTTGTCAGGGGGCGATCTAATTCACCCCTCCACTTT; CDR3aa: CASSLDVVRGRSNSPLHF
j_gene: TRBJ1-5; v_gene: TRBV12-5; abundance: once; d_gene: NA; CDR3nt: TGTGCTAGTGCTCCCGAAGTTCAGCCCCAGCATTTT; CDR3aa: CASAPEVQPQHF
j_gene: TRBJ1-2; v_gene: TRBV4-3; abundance: once; d_gene: TRBD1; CDR3nt: TGCGCCAGCAGCCGACAAACAGGGGTGCCGAGTGGCTACACCTTC; CDR3aa: CASSRQTGVPSGYTF